This is a list of T cell receptor beta chains from one sample in a study of blood T cell repertoires in COVID-19. This table comes from immunoSEQ multiplex PCR, and its TCRdb copy is limited to in-frame clones, with some not included. The sample has 250,000 to 350,000 clones, about nine tenths seen once. The sequenced sample consisted of peripheral blood. The source is a man between 18 and 35 years old with active or convalescent COVID-19. Both conserved end residues are part of each CDR3. Each record gives: clone size, CDR3 length, D gene, J gene, V gene, CDR3 protein, CDR3 DNA. The D gene is left open where the match is weak. Only part of the rows carry a size: once, few, many, or a class if the clone is expanded.

once	14	TRBD1	TRBJ2-4	TRBV6-5	CASSQDRVRNIQYF	TGTGCCAGCAGTCAGGACAGGGTGCGAAACATTCAGTACTTC
.	15	.	TRBJ2-7	TRBV7-8	CASSLEPSASYEQYF	TGTGCCAGCAGCTTAGAGCCGAGCGCCTCCTACGAGCAGTACTTC
.	13	.	TRBJ2-7	TRBV3-1/TRBV3-2	CASSLEVNYEQYF	TGTGCCAGCAGCCTGGAGGTTAACTACGAGCAGTACTTC
.	15	TRBD2	TRBJ2-7	TRBV15	CATSRPTSGSYEQYF	TGTGCCACCAGCAGACCGACTAGCGGGAGTTACGAGCAGTACTTC
once	15	.	TRBJ1-1	TRBV9	CASGPGTLEGTEAFF	TGTGCCAGCGGACCCGGGACACTCGAGGGCACTGAAGCTTTCTTT
.	14	TRBD1	TRBJ2-7	TRBV28	CASRGTGSSYEQYF	TGTGCCAGCAGGGGGACAGGGAGCTCCTACGAGCAGTACTTC
.	15	.	TRBJ1-2	TRBV27	CASSLSPGGTYGYTF	TGTGCCAGCAGTTTATCGCCCGGGGGGACCTATGGCTACACCTTC
once	16	.	TRBJ1-2	TRBV11-2	CASSFTGRRMDYGYTF	TGTGCCAGCAGCTTCACTGGCAGGAGGATGGATTATGGCTACACCTTC
.	16	.	TRBJ2-1	TRBV6-5	CASSYVVGSSYNEQFF	TGTGCCAGCAGTTACGTTGTCGGGAGCTCCTACAATGAGCAGTTCTTC
once	16	.	TRBJ2-1	TRBV9	CASSVSAGAFYNEQFF	TGTGCCAGCAGCGTTTCGGCAGGGGCGTTCTACAATGAGCAGTTCTTC
.	14	TRBD2	TRBJ2-1	TRBV7-9	CASSLTSVNNEQFF	TGTGCCAGCAGCTTAACTAGCGTAAACAATGAGCAGTTCTTC
.	14	.	TRBJ2-5	TRBV25-1	CASSELGAQETQYF	TGTGCCAGCAGTGAGTTAGGGGCCCAAGAGACCCAGTACTTC
.	15	TRBD1	TRBJ2-7	TRBV10-3	CAIRAGTGAVWEQYF	TGTGCCATCAGGGCTGGGACAGGGGCCGTTTGGGAGCAGTACTTC
.	17	.	TRBJ1-5	TRBV5-1	CASSSDPVSGDNQPQHF	TGCGCCAGCAGCTCGGACCCCGTCTCGGGAGACAATCAGCCCCAGCATTTT
.	14	.	TRBJ2-7	TRBV5-4	CASSLAGNQYEQYF	TGTGCCAGCAGCTTAGCAGGGAATCAGTACGAGCAGTACTTC
.	15	.	TRBJ1-2	TRBV3-1/TRBV3-2	CASSQDRRGSYGYTF	TGTGCCAGCAGCCAAGATAGAAGAGGGTCCTACGGCTACACCTTC
.	14	TRBD1	TRBJ2-2	TRBV5-1	CASSLRDSAGELFF	TGCGCCAGCAGCTTGCGGGACAGCGCAGGGGAGCTGTTTTTT
.	15	TRBD1	TRBJ2-1	TRBV5-4	CASSVGTGDFDEQFF	TGTGCCAGCAGCGTCGGGACAGGGGATTTCGATGAGCAGTTCTTC
.	13	.	TRBJ2-1	TRBV5-1	CASSFPGNNEQFF	TGCGCCAGCAGTTTCCCGGGGAACAATGAGCAGTTCTTC
few	13	TRBD2	TRBJ2-1	TRBV24-1	CATSDYSGGEQFF	TGTGCCACCAGTGATTATAGCGGGGGTGAGCAGTTCTTC
.	15	TRBD1	TRBJ2-3	TRBV6-6	CASHQGDQRADTQYF	TGTGCCAGCCATCAGGGGGATCAGAGAGCAGATACGCAGTATTTT
.	14	.	TRBJ1-2	TRBV4-1	CASSQVPQGYGYTF	TGCGCCAGCAGCCAAGTCCCCCAGGGTTATGGCTACACCTTC
.	14	TRBD1	TRBJ2-4	TRBV6-6	CASTVTGAKNIQYF	TGTGCCAGCACCGTGACAGGGGCCAAAAACATTCAGTACTTC
.	15	TRBD2	TRBJ2-7	TRBV5-4	CASSKEGLAGYEQYF	TGTGCCAGCAGCAAAGAGGGGCTAGCGGGCTACGAGCAGTACTTC
.	14	TRBD1	TRBJ1-6	TRBV7-6	CASSSGQGHSPLHF	TGTGCCAGCAGCTCGGGACAGGGGCATTCACCCCTCCACTTT
.	15	TRBD2	TRBJ2-7	TRBV7-8	CASSPKREVTYEQYF	TGTGCCAGCAGCCCCAAGCGGGAGGTAACCTACGAGCAGTACTTC
.	14	TRBD2	TRBJ2-2	TRBV27	CASSPSGRAGELFF	TGTGCCAGCAGTCCTAGCGGGAGGGCCGGGGAGCTGTTTTTT
.	14	TRBD1	TRBJ1-5	TRBV11-2	CASSFTGGNQPQHF	TGTGCCAGCAGCTTTACAGGGGGAAATCAGCCCCAGCATTTT
.	17	.	TRBJ2-1	TRBV7-9	CASSPTQGGSSYNEQFF	TGTGCCAGCAGCCCCACACAGGGCGGGAGCTCCTACAATGAGCAGTTCTTC
.	14	.	TRBJ1-3	TRBV6-5	CASSYGQSGNTIYF	TGTGCCAGCAGTTACGGACAGTCTGGAAACACCATATATTTT
.	16	.	TRBJ2-2	TRBV7-3	CASSLPGEALPGELFF	TGTGCCAGCAGCTTACCGGGGGAGGCCCTCCCCGGGGAGCTGTTTTTT
.	12	.	TRBJ1-2	TRBV9	CASTAGSDGYTF	TGTGCCAGCACCGCAGGTTCTGACGGCTACACCTTC
once	14	TRBD2	TRBJ2-7	TRBV27	CASRTAGGAYEQYF	TGTGCCAGCAGAACAGCGGGAGGAGCCTACGAGCAGTACTTC
few	17	.	TRBJ1-2	TRBV29-1	CSVELGEDRYSSYGYTF	TGCAGCGTTGAATTAGGGGAGGACCGGTATAGTTCCTATGGCTACACCTTC
.	14	.	TRBJ1-3	TRBV6-5	CASSYQGSGNTIYF	TGTGCCAGCAGTTATCAGGGCTCTGGAAACACCATATATTTT
.	15	TRBD1	TRBJ2-7	TRBV18	CASSSGQASLTEQYF	TGTGCCAGCTCATCGGGACAGGCCAGCCTGACCGAGCAGTACTTC
once	12	.	TRBJ2-7	TRBV27	CASGGAGYEQYF	TGTGCCAGCGGCGGGGCAGGCTACGAGCAGTACTTC
medium-sized	13	TRBD2	TRBJ2-4	TRBV6-5	CASGSGGESIQYF	TGTGCCAGCGGTAGCGGGGGGGAGAGCATTCAGTACTTC
once	14	TRBD1	TRBJ1-1	TRBV6-5	CASRTGQRNTEAFF	TGTGCCAGCAGAACGGGACAGAGGAACACTGAAGCTTTCTTT
.	15	TRBD2	TRBJ2-7	TRBV7-2	CASSWRAAGAVEQYF	TGTGCCAGCAGCTGGCGAGCAGCGGGAGCGGTCGAGCAGTACTTC
.	14	.	TRBJ1-3	TRBV7-2	CASSLVRAGNTIYF	TGTGCCAGCAGCTTAGTGAGGGCTGGAAACACCATATATTTT
once	17	TRBD1	TRBJ1-2	TRBV25-1	CASSPRTGDKDNYGYTF	TGTGCCAGCAGTCCCCGGACAGGTGATAAGGATAACTATGGCTACACCTTC
.	14	TRBD2	TRBJ2-7	TRBV27	CASGPGTSGYEQYF	TGTGCCAGCGGTCCCGGGACTAGTGGCTACGAGCAGTACTTC
.	16	TRBD2	TRBJ2-3	TRBV27	CASSSGLAGVLDTQYF	TGTGCCAGCAGTTCGGGCCTAGCGGGAGTTTTAGATACGCAGTATTTT